Shown below are 2 T cell receptor beta chains from a single sample sequenced in a study of cytomegalovirus exposure and HLA in healthy donors. It was with 60 Vbeta and 13 Jbeta primers that the PCR ran. Measured with immunoSEQ multiplex PCR; TCRdb has only the in-frame clones, and not every one. The sample table includes about 170,000 clones. Material for sequencing was PBMCs. Source of these receptors: a woman aged 60-70 years in good health and CMV-seronegative.

The chain is built from TRBV27 and TRBJ2-7; 8 nucleotides match TRBD2. The CDR3 is made up of 15 amino acids. V trimming: 2 bases; J trimming: 4 bases; junction bases outside the gene matches: 7. Germline CDR1 MNHEY, CDR2 SMNVEV (reference sequence). CDR3 in amino acids: CASSLAGGRLYEQYF. CDR3 bases: TGTGCCAGCAGTTTAGCGGGAGGAAGGCTGTACGAGCAGTACTTC.

The rearrangement joins TRBV19 to TRBJ2-1; 7 bases fit TRBD1. The CDR3 has 16 residues. CDR1 is LNHDA, CDR2 SQIVND, per germline (reference sequence). V lost 2 bases and J lost 5; bases outside the gene matches: 9. Here the CDR3 DNA reads TGTGCCAGTAGTATACGGACGACAGGGCTTGACAATGAGCAGTTCTTC. It encodes CASSIRTTGLDNEQFF.